What follows describes a single T cell receptor beta chain. The sample is drawn from a study of shared clonotypes between healthy human individuals. The overall study: Used for every donor were three CD4 naive, three CD4 memory, two CD8 naive and one CD8 memory plate.

Researchers ran the assay at a deep level. The method was immunoSEQ multiplex PCR; TCRdb's version includes in-frame clones alone and lacks a portion of them. In the table there are more than 2 million clones, approximately 94% of which are singletons. The CDR3 has 15 amino acids. The trim removed 1 base at V and 3 bases at J, leaving 6 bases unmatched. Germline V lookup: CDR1 LNHDA, CDR2 SQIVND (reference sequence). Naive CD8 cells lacked CD45RO and underwent positive selection for CCR7, leaving out terminally differentiated effector memory CD45RA+ cells. The sequence derives from a man aged 18-30 years in good health. The sequenced sample consisted of naive CD8+ T cells sorted from blood. The chain uses TRBV19 and TRBJ2-7; 7 bases are shared with TRBD2. The CDR3 bases are TGTGCCAGTAGTATAGGGCTAGCGGAGATCTACGAGCAGTACTTC. This gives the protein CASSIGLAEIYEQYF.